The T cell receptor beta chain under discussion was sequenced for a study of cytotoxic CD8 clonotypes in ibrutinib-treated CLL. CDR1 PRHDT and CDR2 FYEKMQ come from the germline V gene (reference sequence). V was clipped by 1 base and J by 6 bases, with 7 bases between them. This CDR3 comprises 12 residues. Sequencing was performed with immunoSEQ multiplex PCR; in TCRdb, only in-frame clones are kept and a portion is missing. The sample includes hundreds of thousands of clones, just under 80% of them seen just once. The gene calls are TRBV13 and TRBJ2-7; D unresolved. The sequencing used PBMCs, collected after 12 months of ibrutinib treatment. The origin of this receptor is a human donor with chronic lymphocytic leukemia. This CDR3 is CASSLVQGEQYF. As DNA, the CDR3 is TGTGCCAGCAGCTTAGTACAAGGCGAGCAGTACTTC.